These 20 T cell receptor beta chains share one sample of origin, sequenced in a study of beta chain features in type 1 diabetes. What was sequenced were expressed TCRB transcripts, since all of the isolated RNA had been reverse transcribed. Measured with immunoSEQ multiplex PCR; TCRdb has only the in-frame clones, and not every one. The sample records around 160,000 clones, around 8% being singletons. Their antigens are not known. Notes on the study in general: Researchers report that Type 1 diabetes patients had moderately but significantly shorter TCRB CDR3s across all four CD4+ subsets.

Sequenced: central memory CD4+ T cells from blood. Every receptor here comes from a young woman with type 1 diabetes.

This clone was counted a few times. The CDR3 DNA reads TGCGCCAGCAGCCAAGATCGGTCAGGAGGGACTAGCGGATCCTACGAGCAGTACTTC. It yields the protein CASSQDRSGGTSGSYEQYF. The chain is built from TRBV4-3 and TRBJ2-7, with TRBD2 matching 11 bases. This CDR3 region has 19 residues. V lost 0 bases to trimming and J lost 1 base; unmatched junction nucleotides: 11. Germline V lookup: CDR1 LGHNA, CDR2 YSLEER.

The chain couples TRBV7-9 to TRBJ1-1; 7 bases match TRBD1. The trim removed 7 bases at V and 4 bases at J, leaving 12 bases unmatched. From germline, CDR1 is SEHNR and CDR2 FQNEAQ (reference sequence). The CDR3 is made up of 15 amino acids. In nucleotides, the CDR3 is TGTGCCAGCACCTCCCAGGGGGGCGCAGGCACTGAAGCTTTCTTT. Amino acids: CASTSQGGAGTEAFF.

The sample holds one count of this clone. The chain carries TRBV7-2 and TRBJ2-5; 7 bases align to TRBD1. There are 17 residues in the CDR3. The germline CDR1 and CDR2 sequences are SGHTA and FQGNSA. With V trimmed by 3 bases and J by 5 bases, 15 bases remained unmatched. In DNA, the CDR3 is TGTGCCAGCAGCTTTGTGGGGACAGCGATGCCCGGGGAGACCCAGTACTTC. It translates to CASSFVGTAMPGETQYF.

This clone was counted only a few times. The rearrangement uses TRBV10-3 and TRBJ1-5, with 7 positions matching TRBD1. Per the germline V gene, CDR1 is ENHRY and CDR2 is SYGVKD. With 5 bases clipped from V and 0 bases from J, the junction kept 1 base outside the gene matches. There are 14 residues in the CDR3. The chain's CDR3 is CAISRDSSNQPQHF. The CDR3 bases are TGTGCCATCAGTCGGGACAGTAGCAATCAGCCCCAGCATTTT.

This clone came up a few times. The chain couples TRBV18 to TRBJ2-7; 9 nucleotides align to TRBD2. V gave up 3 bases and J gave up 1 base; unmatched junction bases: 10. Germline CDR1 and CDR2: KGHSH and LQKENI. The CDR3 covers 17 residues. The CDR3 nucleotides are TGTGCCAGCTCACCCTCGTCGGGTAGCGGGAGTTCCTACGAGCAGTACTTC. This encodes CASSPSSGSGSSYEQYF.

This rearrangement joins TRBV28 to TRBJ1-2; D gene uncertain. V shed 6 bases and J shed 4 bases, with 12 bases lying between them. The CDR3 spans 13 residues. Germline CDR1 MDHEN, CDR2 SYDVKM. The CDR3 is CASRIPGGYGYTF. The CDR3 nucleotides are TGTGCCAGCAGGATTCCTGGAGGCTATGGCTACACCTTC.

The rearrangement links TRBV29-1 to TRBJ2-3; 8 bases are a match to TRBD1. V was pared by 3 bases and J by 5 bases, with 7 bases of the junction left unmatched. Germline loops: CDR1 SQVTM, CDR2 ANQGSEA. This CDR3 has 14 residues. The CDR3 loop reads CSVEVQGVKDTQYF. The CDR3 region has the DNA TGCAGCGTTGAGGTACAGGGGGTGAAAGATACGCAGTATTTT.

This clone was seen more than once but under ten times. V and J are TRBV30 and TRBJ1-1, with a possible D match to TRBD1 (6 bases). Germline loops: CDR1 GTSNPN, CDR2 SVGIG (reference sequence). This CDR3 is 12 amino acids long. The ends were cut back, 5 bases at V and 8 bases at J, with 15 bases in the middle. The CDR3 DNA sequence: TGTGCCTGGGCGGAAGGGGGTAACGAAGCTTTCTTT. Translation: CAWAEGGNEAFF.

This sequence joins TRBV28 and TRBJ1-4, with TRBD1 identical over 7 bases. V gave up 4 bases and J gave up 8 bases; unmatched junction bases: 7. CDR3 size: 14 residues. Germline CDR1 MDHEN, CDR2 SYDVKM. This CDR3 reads CASSSGQPLEKLFF. Written as DNA, the CDR3 is TGTGCCAGCAGTTCGGGACAGCCCTTGGAAAAACTGTTTTTT.

The gene calls are TRBV7-2 and TRBJ2-7; D is unclear. Germline V gene sequence: CDR1 SGHTA, CDR2 FQGNSA. The CDR3 has 12 residues. V was cut by 6 bases and J by 1 base, with 7 bases left in between. For the CDR3, the DNA is TGTGCCAGCAGTCAACAGTCCTACGAGCAGTACTTC. Amino acids: CASSQQSYEQYF. The whole variable domain, filled in from reference TRBV7-2 and TRBJ2-7, reads GAGVSQSPSNKVTEKGKDVELRCDPISGHTALYWYRQSLGQGLEFLIYFQGNSAPDKSGLPSDRFSAERTGGSVSTLTIQRTQQEDSAVYLCASSQQSYEQYFGPGTRLTVT.

The chain employs TRBV11-2 and TRBJ1-4, with TRBD1 as a possible D gene (6 bases). CDR1 SGHAT and CDR2 FQNNGV come from the germline V gene. The CDR3 consists of 14 residues. The germline V and J ends were trimmed by 2 bases and 5 bases, with 9 bases remaining between them. Written as DNA, the CDR3 is TGTGCCAGCAGCTTATCTACAGGGAATGAAAAACTGTTTTTT. Translated: CASSLSTGNEKLFF. Looking up the rest from reference TRBV11-2 and TRBJ1-4 gives the full variable domain: EAGVAQSPRYKIIEKRQSVAFWCNPISGHATLYWYQQILGQGPKLLIQFQNNGVVDDSQLPKDRFSAERLKGVDSTLKIQPAKLEDSAVYLCASSLSTGNEKLFFGSGTQLSVL.

At least ten counts were recorded for this clone. CDR3 bases: TGTGCCAGCAGTGTTGGACTCGAAGGACAGGAAAACATTCAGTACTTC. Translation gives CASSVGLEGQENIQYF. The rearrangement uses TRBV2 and TRBJ2-4; 7 positions agree with TRBD1. CDR3 length: 16 amino acids. The V gene end was trimmed by 4 bases and the J gene end by 5 bases; junction bases not matched to a gene: 11. The germline CDR1 and CDR2 sequences are SNHLY and FYNNEI.

This clone has only a few counts. Other DNA sequences of this sample code for an identical CDR3. The chain recombines TRBV19 with TRBJ2-3, with D possibly TRBD1 on 6 matching bases. The germline CDR1 and CDR2 sequences are LNHDA and SQIVND (reference sequence). The V end was cut by 3 bases, the J end by 5 bases, with 12 bases between. The CDR3 totals 14 residues. The CDR3 here is CASSIRGRGDTQYF. CDR3 bases: TGTGCCAGTAGTATCAGGGGCCGTGGAGATACGCAGTATTTT.

This clone was counted only a few times. The rearrangement uses TRBV9 and TRBJ2-5; the match to TRBD1 covers 7 bases. This CDR3 region has 14 residues. The V gene's germline CDR1 is SGDLS and CDR2 YYNGEE. Trimming cost V 3 bases and J 1 base; bases outside gene matches: 3. CDR3 amino acids: CASSAGQSQETQYF. The CDR3 DNA follows: TGTGCCAGCAGCGCGGGACAGTCCCAAGAGACCCAGTACTTC.

The chain's CDR3 is CASQTGKITEAFF. The DNA of the CDR3 is TGTGCCAGCCAGACAGGGAAGATCACTGAAGCTTTCTTT. The chain recombines TRBV7-9 with TRBJ1-1, with 7 bases that match TRBD1. Trimming cost V 8 bases and J 4 bases; bases outside gene matches: 7. Germline CDR1 and CDR2: SEHNR and FQNEAQ (reference sequence). CDR3 length: 13 amino acids.

This chain joins TRBV4-3 and TRBJ2-3; 10 nucleotides match TRBD2. Germline-derived CDR1 and CDR2 are LGHNA and YSLEER. V dropped 4 bases and J dropped 0; count of bases not matched to a gene: 4. The CDR3 runs to 16 residues. The CDR3 region is CASSPRTSGSTDTQYF. The DNA for the CDR3 is TGCGCCAGCAGCCCCCGGACTAGCGGAAGCACAGATACGCAGTATTTT.

In its sample, this clone was seen a few times. The CDR3 region is CASSLDPGQASSGANVLTF. DNA of the CDR3: TGTGCCAGCAGCTTAGACCCGGGACAGGCGAGCTCTGGGGCCAACGTCCTGACTTTC. V and J are TRBV11-2 and TRBJ2-6; the match to TRBD1 covers 8 bases. J lost 0 bases, V lost 0 bases, and 7 bases had no gene match. The CDR3 has 19 residues. The V gene's germline CDR1 is SGHAT and CDR2 FQNNGV.

The chain has TRBV6-6 and TRBJ1-3; possibly TRBD1 for D (5 bases). Trimming cost V 10 bases and J 2 bases, with 12 bases left between them. In germline, CDR1 is MNHNY, CDR2 SVGAGI (reference sequence). The CDR3 sequence is 13 residues long. CDR3 nucleotides: TGTGCCACCGGACCGGGGGCTGGAAACACCATATATTTT. Translation gives CATGPGAGNTIYF.

A few counts support this clone. The gene calls are TRBV5-4 and TRBJ1-4; D gene uncertain. The CDR3 spans 14 residues. Germline CDR1 is SGHNT and CDR2 is YYREEE (reference sequence). Between the trimmed V and J ends, which lost 0 bases and 4 bases, there was a span of 7 bases. In DNA, the CDR3 is TGTGCCAGCAGCTTGGAGCGGGGTAATGAAAAACTGTTTTTT. It translates to CASSLERGNEKLFF. The full variable domain, completed using reference TRBV5-4 and TRBJ1-4, is ETGVTQSPTHLIKTRGQQVTLRCSSQSGHNTVSWYQQALGQGPQFIFQYYREEENGRGNFPPRFSGLQFPNYSSELNVNALELDDSALYLCASSLERGNEKLFFGSGTQLSVL.

The chain couples TRBV6-5 to TRBJ2-2, with TRBD2 as a possible D gene (5 bases). Trimming stripped 11 bases from V and 0 bases from J, with 13 bases between. This CDR3 has 14 residues. Germline V CDR1 and CDR2: MNHEY, SVGAGI. The CDR3 DNA reads TGTGCCGGACGGGGTACAGCGAACACCGGGGAGCTGTTTTTT. It yields the protein CAGRGTANTGELFF.